These 27 T cell receptor beta chains were all obtained from the same sample, sequenced in a study of shared clonotypes between healthy human individuals. Assay: immunoSEQ multiplex PCR; the TCRdb copy retains only in-frame clones and omits some. Among some 1.5 million clones listed, approximately 97% were seen once. Input material: naive CD4+ T cells sorted from blood. Stated subset: CD45RA+ positively selected. The receptors stem from a man aged 25 to 40 in good health.

This sequence joins TRBV7-2 and TRBJ2-7; TRBD1 matches at 8 bases. With 2 bases clipped from V and 4 bases from J, the junction kept 7 bases outside the gene matches. The CDR3 runs to 15 residues. Germline V gene data show CDR1 as SGHTA and CDR2 as FQGNSA. CDR3 loop: CASSLFVGQGYEQYF. CDR3 in DNA: TGTGCCAGCAGCTTATTTGTCGGACAGGGATACGAGCAGTACTTC.

This chain connects TRBV7-3 to TRBJ2-1, with TRBD2 matching 12 bases. The V gene's germline CDR1 is SGHTA and CDR2 FQGTGA. The CDR3 is 17 residues long. With V trimmed by 1 base and J by 7 bases, 8 bases remained unmatched. The CDR3 protein is CASSLMSAGTSGNEQFF. The CDR3 nucleotides are TGTGCCAGCAGCTTAATGTCCGCCGGGACTAGCGGGAATGAGCAGTTCTTC.

J is TRBJ2-7 and V is TRBV5-4; D ambiguous. CDR3 length equals 14 residues. Germline lookup yields CDR1 SGHNT and CDR2 YYREEE (reference sequence). V was shortened by 3 bases and J by 1 base, with 11 bases between the two germline ends. The CDR3 loop reads CASSSRVPSYEQYF. In DNA, the CDR3 is TGTGCCAGCAGCTCCCGTGTGCCTTCCTACGAGCAGTACTTC.

Of note for this clone: The sample contains more than one DNA sequence encoding this CDR3. The chain recombines TRBV7-9 with TRBJ2-1; no clear D gene. CDR1 and CDR2 (germline): SEHNR, FQNEAQ (reference sequence). The CDR3 has 14 amino acids. The V end lost 2 bases, the J end lost 3 bases, and 8 bases lay between the germline ends. The CDR3 loop reads CASSLSRLYNEQFF. The CDR3 coding sequence is TGTGCCAGCAGCTTATCAAGACTCTACAATGAGCAGTTCTTC.

The gene calls are TRBV5-1 and TRBJ2-2, with D maybe TRBD2 (5 bases). With 4 bases removed from V and 6 bases from J, the gap between germline ends came to 16 bases. CDR3 length: 15 amino acids. Germline CDR1 SGHRS, CDR2 YFSETQ. The CDR3 region has the DNA TGCGCCAGCAGCCTGACCGGGAAGGACGCCGGGGAGCTGTTTTTT. Amino acid sequence: CASSLTGKDAGELFF.

This clone came up once. The sample holds other DNA sequences that translate to the same CDR3. The J gene is TRBJ2-3, the V gene TRBV9, with D perhaps matching TRBD1 or TRBD2 (5 bases each). CDR3 length equals 13 residues. V lost 0 bases and J 5 bases, leaving 7 bases between the germline ends. CDR1 is SGDLS, CDR2 YYNGEE, per germline. In DNA, the CDR3 is TGTGCCAGCAGCGTAGATGGGGGAGATACGCAGTATTTT. This gives the protein CASSVDGGDTQYF.

V gene TRBV28 combines with J gene TRBJ1-2, with TRBD1 matching over 8 bases. The CDR3 extends over 12 amino acids. V gave up 10 bases and J gave up 10 bases; unmatched junction bases: 11. Germline V gene sequence: CDR1 MDHEN, CDR2 SYDVKM. The DNA of the CDR3 is TGTGCCACCTTAGGACAGGGCGTTGACTACACCTTC. Protein product: CATLGQGVDYTF.

The genes are TRBV10-3 and TRBJ2-1; D not resolved. Germline loops: CDR1 ENHRY, CDR2 SYGVKD. The germline V and J ends were trimmed by 2 bases and 15 bases, with 20 bases remaining between them. The CDR3 length is 14 residues. The CDR3: CAISERSTDSSAFF. The CDR3 nucleotides are TGTGCCATCAGTGAGAGGTCGACGGATAGCTCTGCGTTCTTC.

J is TRBJ1-2 and V is TRBV4-2; D is perhaps TRBD1 (5 bases). The CDR3 extends over 15 amino acids. V was trimmed by 6 bases and J by 10 bases, leaving 24 bases between them. Germline V gene sequence: CDR1 LGHNA, CDR2 YNFKEQ. The CDR3 DNA reads TGTGCCAGCAGTCTCCGGGTCGGTCAGGGTCGCCCCTACACCTTC. This translates into CASSLRVGQGRPYTF.

The CDR3 here is CASSFSDSNQPQHF. In DNA form, the CDR3 reads TGTGCCAGCAGTTTCTCGGATAGCAATCAGCCCCAGCATTTT. The chain links TRBV27 to TRBJ1-5; D is unresolved. The germline gives CDR1 MNHEY, CDR2 SMNVEV (reference sequence). The CDR3 extends over 14 amino acids. The germline V and J ends were trimmed by 3 bases and 0 bases, with 6 bases remaining between them.

The rearrangement links TRBV7-6 to TRBJ2-7, with D possibly TRBD1 on 5 matching bases. CDR3 length: 14 amino acids. Germline V gene sequence: CDR1 SGHVS, CDR2 FNYEAQ. V shed 2 bases and J shed 5 bases, with 13 bases lying between them. CDR3 amino acids: CASSLLRGRNEQYF. As DNA, the CDR3 is TGTGCCAGCAGCTTATTAAGGGGAAGGAACGAGCAGTACTTC.

The CDR3 bases are TGTGCCAGCAGCACCGTTCGCCCAACTTTACAGGCTATTGACGAGCAGTACTTC. It translates to CASSTVRPTLQAIDEQYF. V gene TRBV28 combines with J gene TRBJ2-7, with D perhaps matching TRBD1 (5 bases). CDR1 is MDHEN, CDR2 SYDVKM, per germline. This CDR3 has 18 residues. Trimming stripped 6 bases from V and 5 bases from J, with 29 bases between.

The chain is built from TRBV28 and TRBJ2-7; D assignment may be TRBD1 or TRBD2 (5 bases each). The CDR3 has 15 residues. The germline gives CDR1 MDHEN, CDR2 SYDVKM. Trimming shortened V by 3 bases and J by 0 bases, and 12 bases separated the two germline ends. The DNA of the CDR3 is TGTGCCAGCAGTTTGGGGCGGGCGTCCTCCTACGAGCAGTACTTC. Encoded protein: CASSLGRASSYEQYF.

The gene calls are TRBV5-1 and TRBJ2-5, with 7 bases aligning to TRBD1. The CDR3 loop spans 17 amino acids. Germline trimming cut 0 bases from V and 5 bases from J; bases unmatched to any gene: 13. Germline lookup yields CDR1 SGHRS and CDR2 YFSETQ. Here the CDR3 DNA reads TGCGCCAGCAGCTTGGCCTCGAGACAGGGATCCGGGGAGACCCAGTACTTC. Translated: CASSLASRQGSGETQYF.

J is TRBJ1-1 and V is TRBV6-1; D is unclear. Germline V lookup: CDR1 MNHNS, CDR2 SASEGT. CDR3 length equals 13 residues. The V and J ends lost 4 bases and 0 bases respectively, with 6 bases between them. The CDR3 DNA follows: TGTGCCAGCAGTGTGCTGGTGAACACTGAAGCTTTCTTT. It yields the protein CASSVLVNTEAFF.

About this clone: This sample also contains other DNA sequences that code for the same CDR3. The CDR3 region has the DNA TGTGCCAGCAGCTTAGCCCGCTACGAGCAGTACTTC. The encoded protein is CASSLARYEQYF. The chain uses TRBV7-2 and TRBJ2-7; no clear D. Germline CDR1 is SGHTA and CDR2 is FQGNSA. This CDR3 comprises 12 residues. V was clipped by 0 bases and J by 3 bases, with 3 bases between them.

Concerning this clone: The same CDR3 is also encoded by other DNA sequences in this sample. The chain uses TRBV5-1 and TRBJ2-2, with D perhaps TRBD1 (5 bases). The length of the CDR3 is 13 residues. V dropped 0 bases and J dropped 6 bases, with 6 bases sitting between them. Per the germline V gene, CDR1 is SGHRS and CDR2 is YFSETQ. CDR3 bases: TGCGCCAGCAGCTTGGAGGGGCCCGGGGAGCTGTTTTTT. This gives the protein CASSLEGPGELFF.

The V gene is TRBV7-9, the J gene TRBJ1-2; D might be TRBD1 (6 bases). Germline CDR1 reads SEHNR; CDR2 reads FQNEAQ (reference sequence). V was pared by 0 bases and J by 3 bases, with 23 bases between. The CDR3 runs to 19 residues. In DNA, the CDR3 is TGTGCCAGCAGCTTAGCGCTGATAGGACAGAAAAATGATTACTATGGCTACACCTTC. It translates to CASSLALIGQKNDYYGYTF.

A note on this clone: The sample carries other DNA sequences with the same CDR3. This sequence joins TRBV5-1 and TRBJ2-1; 8 positions match TRBD1. Per germline, CDR1 SGHRS and CDR2 YFSETQ. The CDR3 sequence is 14 residues long. The V gene end was trimmed by 0 bases and the J gene end by 4 bases; junction bases not matched to a gene: 0. The CDR3 protein is CASSLGQGYNEQFF. The CDR3 DNA sequence: TGCGCCAGCAGCTTGGGACAGGGGTACAATGAGCAGTTCTTC.

The V call is TRBV5-4, the J call TRBJ2-1, with a possible D match to TRBD1 (6 bases). Germline CDR1 is SGHNT and CDR2 is YYREEE (reference sequence). Trimming left V 4 bases short and J 2 bases short, with 10 bases between. CDR3 size: 14 residues. The CDR3 DNA follows: TGTGCCAGCAGCGTGGACAGTCCCTACAATGAGCAGTTCTTC. The encoded protein is CASSVDSPYNEQFF.

This sequence joins TRBV10-3 and TRBJ2-6; 7 positions agree with TRBD1. V shed 8 bases, J shed 4 bases, and the junction held 8 bases outside the gene matches. Germline V lookup: CDR1 ENHRY, CDR2 SYGVKD. This CDR3 contains 15 residues. CDR3 in amino acids: CAIGSTGVGANVLTF. The CDR3 bases are TGTGCCATCGGGAGTACAGGGGTAGGGGCCAACGTCCTGACTTTC.

This chain joins TRBV7-8 and TRBJ1-4; TRBD1 aligns across 8 bases. Trimming at V came to 2 bases and at J to 5 bases, leaving 4 bases not matched to a gene. Germline-derived CDR1 and CDR2 are SGHVS and FQNEAQ. This CDR3 has 15 amino acids. CDR3 nucleotide sequence: TGTGCCAGCAGCTTACGTAACAGGGGGAATGAAAAACTGTTTTTT. This codes for CASSLRNRGNEKLFF. The complete variable domain, with remaining parts taken from reference TRBV7-8 and TRBJ1-4, reads GAGVSQSPRYKVAKRGQDVALRCDPISGHVSLFWYQQALGQGPEFLTYFQNEAQLDKSGLPSDRFFAERPEGSVSTLKIQRTQQEDSAVYLCASSLRNRGNEKLFFGSGTQLSVL.

The J gene is TRBJ2-2, the V gene TRBV10-2; D is perhaps TRBD1 (5 bases). This CDR3 has 14 residues. The V gene lost 6 bases and the J gene lost 4 bases, with 12 bases spanning the gap. Germline CDR1 is WSHSY and CDR2 is SAAADI. The CDR3 region is CASRATGFTGELFF. DNA of the CDR3: TGCGCCAGCAGGGCCACAGGTTTCACCGGGGAGCTGTTTTTT.

The chain recombines TRBV19 with TRBJ1-1, with a tentative D call TRBD1 (5 bases). CDR3 length equals 12 residues. Looked up from germline, CDR1 is LNHDA and CDR2 is SQIVND (reference sequence). V was trimmed by 8 bases and J by 4 bases, leaving 11 bases between them. CDR3: CASFGGGTEAFF. The CDR3 nucleotides read TGTGCCAGTTTCGGGGGAGGCACTGAAGCTTTCTTT.

This chain connects TRBV6-1 to TRBJ2-5, with TRBD2 matching over 7 bases. The J segment lost 5 bases and the V segment lost 8 bases, leaving 8 bases of the junction unmatched. The length of the CDR3 is 13 residues. Germline assignment: CDR1 MNHNS and CDR2 SASEGT. The CDR3 region has the DNA TGTGCCAGCCGCGGGAGCTTGGGTGAGACCCAGTACTTC. It is translated as CASRGSLGETQYF.

The chain couples TRBV28 to TRBJ2-1, with 7 bases matching TRBD2. CDR3 size: 16 residues. The V and J ends lost 6 bases and 1 base, in that order; junction bases with no gene match: 9. Looked up from germline, CDR1 is MDHEN and CDR2 is SYDVKM. The CDR3 loop is CASRILGGRSYNEQFF. CDR3 nucleotide sequence: TGTGCCAGCAGGATCCTAGGCGGGAGATCCTACAATGAGCAGTTCTTC.

The chain links TRBV19 to TRBJ2-1; D not certain. From germline, CDR1 is LNHDA and CDR2 SQIVND (reference sequence). The V end lost 7 bases, the J end lost 0 bases, and 10 bases lay between the germline ends. The CDR3 loop spans 14 amino acids. Here the CDR3 DNA reads TGTGCCAGTAAATCCGGAGTCTCCTACAATGAGCAGTTCTTC. It translates to CASKSGVSYNEQFF.